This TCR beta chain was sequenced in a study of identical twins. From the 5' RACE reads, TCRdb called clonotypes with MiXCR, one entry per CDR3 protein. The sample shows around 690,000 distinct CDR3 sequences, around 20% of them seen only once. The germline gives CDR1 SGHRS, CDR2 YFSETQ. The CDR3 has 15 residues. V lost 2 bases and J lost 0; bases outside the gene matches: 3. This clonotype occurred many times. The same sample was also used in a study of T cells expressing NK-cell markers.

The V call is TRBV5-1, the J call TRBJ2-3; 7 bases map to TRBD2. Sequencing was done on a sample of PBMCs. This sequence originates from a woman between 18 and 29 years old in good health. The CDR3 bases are TGCGCCAGCAGCTTCAGCGGGGCTAGCACAGATACGCAGTATTTT. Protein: CASSFSGASTDTQYF.